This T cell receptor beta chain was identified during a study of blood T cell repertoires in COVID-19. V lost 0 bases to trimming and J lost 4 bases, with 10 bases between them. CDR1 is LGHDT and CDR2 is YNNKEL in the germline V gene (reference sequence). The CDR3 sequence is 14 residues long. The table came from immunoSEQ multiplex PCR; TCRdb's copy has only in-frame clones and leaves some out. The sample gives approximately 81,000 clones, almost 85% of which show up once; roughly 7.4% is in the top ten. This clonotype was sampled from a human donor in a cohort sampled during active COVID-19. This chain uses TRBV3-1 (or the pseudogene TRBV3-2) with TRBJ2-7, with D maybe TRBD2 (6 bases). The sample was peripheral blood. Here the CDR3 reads CASSQDAGRYEQYF. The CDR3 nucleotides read TGTGCCAGCAGCCAAGATGCAGGGAGGTACGAGCAGTACTTC.